This T cell receptor beta chain was captured in a study of cytomegalovirus exposure and HLA in healthy donors. Whole-study findings and limits: Among TCR beta chains, those listed as cytomegalovirus-associated numbered about 150.

Profiling relied on immunoSEQ multiplex PCR, and the TCRdb table lists in-frame clones only, not all of them. This sample has 130,000 to 150,000 clones, with approximately 88% found just once. The length of the CDR3 is 14 residues. The V and J ends lost 1 base and 4 bases respectively, with 10 bases between them. The germline V gene has CDR1 MDHEN and CDR2 SYDVKM. Concerning this clone itself: Its matching antigen is unknown.

The receptor comes from a man between 18 and 35 years old in good health and CMV-seropositive. Sequencing was done on a sample of PBMCs. This chain links TRBV28 with TRBJ1-2, with D unresolved. The chain's CDR3 is CASSLSRVRYGYTF. In DNA, the CDR3 is TGTGCCAGCAGTTTATCGAGGGTGCGCTATGGCTACACCTTC.